This TCR beta chain was observed in a study of blood T cell repertoires in COVID-19. The study recruited exposed participants who had met a COVID-19 case within 2 weeks before entry. The CDR3 is 11 amino acids. The germline V gene has CDR1 MDHEN and CDR2 SYDVKM. Trimming removed 3 bases at V and 4 bases at J, with 3 bases between. The table came from immunoSEQ multiplex PCR; TCRdb's copy has only in-frame clones and leaves some out. This table has approximately 250,000 clones, around 93% appearing once. The V and J genes are TRBV28 and TRBJ1-2; D unclear. Specimen: PBMCs or T cells enriched from blood (not recorded which). The sequence was obtained from a man in his forties who had been exposed to COVID-19. DNA for the CDR3: TGTGCCAGCAGTTTCATCTATGGCTACACCTTC. Its protein product is CASSFIYGYTF.